The 19 T cell receptor beta chains below all came from one sample that was sequenced in a study of blood T cell repertoires in COVID-19. Clones were read by immunoSEQ multiplex PCR, and TCRdb kept only the in-frame ones, dropping some. The table lists 150,000 to 200,000 clones, around 83% of them singletons, with 7% to 8% in the top ten. The source material was peripheral blood. These receptors all stem from a woman of 80 years or more in a cohort sampled during active or convalescent COVID-19.

The V call is TRBV27, the J call TRBJ1-4; D not certain. Germline assignment: CDR1 MNHEY and CDR2 SMNVEV (reference sequence). V gave up 5 bases and J gave up 0 bases, with 7 bases separating them. CDR3 size: 14 residues. Here the CDR3 reads CASSVYATNEKLFF. CDR3 coding DNA: TGTGCCAGCAGTGTGTATGCAACTAATGAAAAACTGTTTTTT.

The chain carries TRBV3-1 (or the pseudogene TRBV3-2) and TRBJ1-5; D remains ambiguous. V lost 1 base and J lost 5, with 6 bases in between. The CDR3 sequence is 13 residues long. Per the germline V gene, CDR1 is LGHDT and CDR2 is YNNKEL (reference sequence). CDR3 DNA: TGTGCCAGCAGCCAAGCCCCCGATCAGCCCCAGCATTTT. Its translation is CASSQAPDQPQHF.

The rearrangement links TRBV6-5 to TRBJ1-3; 10 nucleotides line up with TRBD1. The junction had 4 bases not matched to a gene; V was cut back by 6 bases and J by 8 bases. Germline CDR1 reads MNHEY; CDR2 reads SVGAGI. The CDR3 consists of 13 residues. The DNA for the CDR3 is TGTGCCAGCAGGGTCGGACAGGGGGACACCATATATTTT. Protein product: CASRVGQGDTIYF.

This clone was seen a few times. The gene calls are TRBV6-2 or TRBV6-3 and TRBJ1-2; TRBD1 aligns across 10 bases. Germline V CDR1 and CDR2: MNHEY, SVGEGT. The CDR3 totals 14 residues. V lost 6 bases, J lost 6 bases, and 7 bases stayed unmatched. The CDR3 coding sequence is TGTGCCAGCAGCTTCGACAGGGGGCGTAATGGCTACACCTTC. It codes for CASSFDRGRNGYTF.

The V and J genes are TRBV5-1 and TRBJ1-4, with D possibly being TRBD1 (5 bases). CDR1 is SGHRS, CDR2 YFSETQ, per germline. Trimming shortened V by 1 base and J by 0 bases, and 7 bases separated the two germline ends. This CDR3 has 15 amino acids. The CDR3 sequence: CASSLQGPTNEKLFF. DNA for the CDR3: TGCGCCAGCAGCTTGCAGGGCCCAACTAATGAAAAACTGTTTTTT.

V gene TRBV3-1 (or the pseudogene TRBV3-2) combines with J gene TRBJ1-1; D gene uncertain. The CDR3 totals 14 residues. Germline CDR1 is LGHDT and CDR2 is YNNKEL (reference sequence). With 0 bases removed from V and 3 bases from J, the gap between germline ends came to 8 bases. CDR3 sequence reads: CASSQDMRYTEAFF. In nucleotides, the CDR3 is TGTGCCAGCAGCCAAGATATGAGATACACTGAAGCTTTCTTT.

The chain links TRBV18 to TRBJ1-1, with unresolved D. The CDR3 sequence is 13 residues long. V lost 3 bases to trimming and J lost 1 base, with 6 bases between them. CDR1 and CDR2 from the germline V gene are KGHSH and LQKENI. The CDR3 DNA follows: TGTGCCAGCTCACCTGCACAGAACACTGAAGCTTTCTTT. Its translation: CASSPAQNTEAFF.

The V call is TRBV7-2, the J call TRBJ2-1; D is perhaps TRBD2 (6 bases). The length of the CDR3 is 13 residues. The V end lost 5 bases, the J end lost 8 bases, and 13 bases lay between the germline ends. Per germline, CDR1 SGHTA and CDR2 FQGNSA. CDR3 amino acids: CASSIGTFDEQFF. The CDR3 DNA is TGTGCCAGCAGCATAGGGACTTTCGATGAGCAGTTCTTC.

This clone appeared once. The same CDR3 also results from other DNA sequences found in this sample. The chain carries TRBV6-5 and TRBJ2-3; 8 positions match TRBD2. The V and J ends lost 2 bases and 3 bases, in that order; junction bases with no gene match: 7. The V gene's germline CDR1 is MNHEY and CDR2 SVGAGI. CDR3 length: 16 residues. The CDR3 reads CASSYVRGGGTDTQYF. The CDR3 region has the DNA TGTGCCAGCAGTTACGTCCGGGGGGGCGGGACAGATACGCAGTATTTT.

This rearrangement joins TRBV11-2 to TRBJ2-1, with 9 nucleotides matching TRBD2. The CDR3 has 17 amino acids. Germline V lookup: CDR1 SGHAT, CDR2 FQNNGV. Unmatched junction bases numbered 9, after V lost 4 bases and J lost 2 bases. Here the CDR3 reads CASSSAPAGGTYNEQFF. CDR3 sequence (DNA): TGTGCCAGCAGCTCCGCGCCGGCGGGAGGGACCTACAATGAGCAGTTCTTC.

V is TRBV28 and J is TRBJ1-2; D is perhaps TRBD1 (6 bases). Trimming shortened V by 7 bases and J by 3 bases, and 15 bases separated the two germline ends. The V gene's germline CDR1 is MDHEN and CDR2 SYDVKM. The CDR3 length is 14 residues. The CDR3 here is CASTKTGTYYGYTF. The CDR3 DNA follows: TGTGCCAGCACCAAGACAGGCACCTACTATGGCTACACCTTC.

The J gene is TRBJ1-5, the V gene TRBV18; D unclear. The length of the CDR3 is 14 residues. CDR1 KGHSH and CDR2 LQKENI come from the germline V gene. Trimming took off 3 bases at V and 2 bases at J, with 8 bases between the two ends. CDR3: CASSPAARNQPQHF. The CDR3 DNA is TGTGCCAGCTCACCCGCGGCGCGCAATCAGCCCCAGCATTTT. The full variable domain, with the rest looked up from reference TRBV18 and TRBJ1-5, is NAGVMQNPRHLVRRRGQEARLRCSPMKGHSHVYWYRQLPEEGLKFMVYLQKENIIDESGMPKERFSAEFPKEGPSILRIQQVVRGDSAAYFCASSPAARNQPQHFGDGTRLSIL.

This chain uses TRBV5-1 with TRBJ2-2; TRBD2 agrees at 11 bases. CDR1 and CDR2 from the germline V gene are SGHRS and YFSETQ. With 4 bases clipped from V and 4 bases from J, the junction kept 3 bases outside the gene matches. The CDR3 sequence is 15 residues long. The CDR3 DNA is TGCGCCAGCAGCATCGGGACTAGCGGCACCGGGGAGCTGTTTTTT. Translated: CASSIGTSGTGELFF.

The chain joins TRBV10-1 to TRBJ2-3; tentatively, D is TRBD2 (5 bases). V dropped 2 bases and J dropped 5 bases, with 5 bases sitting between them. The CDR3 spans 12 residues. Germline V CDR1 and CDR2: WNHNN, SYGVQD (reference sequence). CDR3 protein: CASSESGDTQYF. The DNA for the CDR3 is TGCGCCAGCAGTGAGAGCGGAGATACGCAGTATTTT.

The chain employs TRBV20-1 and TRBJ2-1; 12 bases map to TRBD2. The CDR3 has 16 amino acids. V lost 3 bases and J lost 4; bases outside the gene matches: 7. Germline-derived CDR1 and CDR2 are DFQATT and SNEGSKA (reference sequence). In DNA form, the CDR3 reads TGCAGTGCTAGTGGTGCTAGCGGGGGGGCGTACAATGAGCAGTTCTTC. It specifies CSASGASGGAYNEQFF.

This clone was found once. V usage is TRBV5-1 and J usage is TRBJ1-2; perhaps TRBD1 as D (6 bases). The CDR3 is 16 amino acids. V dropped 4 bases and J dropped 4 bases, with 20 bases sitting between them. CDR1 and CDR2 from the germline V gene are SGHRS and YFSETQ. DNA of the CDR3: TGCGCCAGCAGCCCGGAAAGGGGGGGATATCGCTATGGCTACACCTTC. It codes for CASSPERGGYRYGYTF.

This rearrangement joins TRBV7-2 to TRBJ1-6; 7 nucleotides agree with TRBD1. The CDR3 contains 14 residues. V lost 5 bases and J lost 9; bases outside the gene matches: 7. Germline CDR1 is SGHTA and CDR2 is FQGNSA. Here the CDR3 reads CASSPRQGSSPLHF. CDR3 coding DNA: TGTGCCAGCAGCCCTCGACAGGGTAGTTCACCCCTCCACTTT.

The rearrangement links TRBV18 to TRBJ2-1; 8 bases agree with TRBD1. V was pared by 5 bases and J by 2 bases, with 5 bases of the junction left unmatched. Germline CDR1 KGHSH, CDR2 LQKENI. The CDR3 sequence is 15 residues long. The CDR3 DNA reads TGTGCCAGCTCATCAGACAGGGGAACCTACAATGAGCAGTTCTTC. Translating it yields CASSSDRGTYNEQFF.

The chain recombines TRBV7-9 with TRBJ1-2; D is possibly TRBD1 (5 bases). CDR1 is SEHNR and CDR2 is FQNEAQ in the germline V gene (reference sequence). V was pared by 5 bases and J by 3 bases, with 25 bases between. This CDR3 comprises 18 residues. CDR3 coding DNA: TGTGCCAGCAGCACGGGACGGAGGACTAGCAAACTCGACTATGGCTACACCTTC. This translates into CASSTGRRTSKLDYGYTF.